The table lists the clone carrying this TCR beta chain with many counts. Antigen: not known. One entry per CDR3 protein results from TCRdb running MiXCR on the RT-PCR reads. This table holds about 530,000 distinct CDR3 sequences, 10% to 15% found once. This CDR3 region has 13 residues. The germline V gene has CDR1 SQVTM and CDR2 ANQGSEA. Trimming removed 3 bases from V and 3 bases from J, with 11 bases in between. This sample was included in a study of response to subunit inactivated influenza vaccine. Study results and caveats: It was the authors' suggestion that each seasonal influenza vaccination recruits few new T cells.

The chain combines TRBV29-1 with TRBJ2-5, with D hard to call. The specimen was PBMCs from blood, collected roughly 45 days after vaccination. The origin of this receptor is a man aged 50 to 60 who received an inactivated influenza vaccine. Here the CDR3 reads CSVDGWAEETQYF. CDR3 coding DNA: TGCAGCGTTGATGGATGGGCGGAAGAGACCCAGTACTTC.